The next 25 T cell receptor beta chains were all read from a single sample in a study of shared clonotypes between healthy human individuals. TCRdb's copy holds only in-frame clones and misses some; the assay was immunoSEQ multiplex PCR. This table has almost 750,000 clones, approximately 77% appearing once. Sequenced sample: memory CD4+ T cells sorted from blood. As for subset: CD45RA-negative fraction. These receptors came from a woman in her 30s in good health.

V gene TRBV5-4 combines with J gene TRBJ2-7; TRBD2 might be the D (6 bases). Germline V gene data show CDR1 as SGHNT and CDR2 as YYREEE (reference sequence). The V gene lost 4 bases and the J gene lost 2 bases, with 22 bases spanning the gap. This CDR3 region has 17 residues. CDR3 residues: CASSPWRGAGRAYEQYF. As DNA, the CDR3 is TGTGCCAGCAGCCCCTGGCGCGGAGCGGGCCGAGCCTACGAGCAGTACTTC.

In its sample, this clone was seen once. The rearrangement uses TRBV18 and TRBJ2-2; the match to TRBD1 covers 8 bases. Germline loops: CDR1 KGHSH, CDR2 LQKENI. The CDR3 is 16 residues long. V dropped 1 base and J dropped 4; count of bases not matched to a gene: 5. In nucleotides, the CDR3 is TGTGCCAGCTCACCACGACCTCAGGGGGCCACCGGGGAGCTGTTTTTT. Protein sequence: CASSPRPQGATGELFF.

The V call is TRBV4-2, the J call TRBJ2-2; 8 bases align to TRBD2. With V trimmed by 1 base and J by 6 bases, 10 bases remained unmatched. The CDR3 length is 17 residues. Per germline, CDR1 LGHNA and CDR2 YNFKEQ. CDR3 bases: TGTGCCAGCAGCCAAGGAGCTCGGCGGGAGGTCTCCGGGGAGCTGTTTTTT. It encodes CASSQGARREVSGELFF.

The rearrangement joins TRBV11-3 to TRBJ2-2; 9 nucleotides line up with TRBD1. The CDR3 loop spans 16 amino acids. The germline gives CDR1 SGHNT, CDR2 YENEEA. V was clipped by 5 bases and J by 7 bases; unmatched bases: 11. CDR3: CASSAQGTGFVGELFF. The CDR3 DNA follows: TGTGCCAGCAGCGCCCAAGGGACAGGGTTTGTCGGGGAGCTGTTTTTT.

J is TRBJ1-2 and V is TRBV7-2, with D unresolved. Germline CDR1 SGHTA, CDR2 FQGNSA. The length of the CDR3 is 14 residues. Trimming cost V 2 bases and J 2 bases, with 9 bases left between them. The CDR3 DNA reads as TGTGCCAGCAGCTTAATGGTACAAAACTATGGCTACACCTTC. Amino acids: CASSLMVQNYGYTF.

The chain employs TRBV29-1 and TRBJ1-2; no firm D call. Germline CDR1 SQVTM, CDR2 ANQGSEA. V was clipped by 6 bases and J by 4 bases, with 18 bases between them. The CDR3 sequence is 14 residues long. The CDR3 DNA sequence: TGCAGCGTCCAAACACCTTCACTAGGCTATGGCTACACCTTC. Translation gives CSVQTPSLGYGYTF. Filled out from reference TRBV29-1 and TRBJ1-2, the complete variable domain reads SAVISQKPSRDICQRGTSLTIQCQVDSQVTMMFWYRQQPGQSLTLIATANQGSEATYESGFVIDKFPISRPNLTFSTLTVSNMSPEDSSIYLCSVQTPSLGYGYTFGSGTRLTVV.

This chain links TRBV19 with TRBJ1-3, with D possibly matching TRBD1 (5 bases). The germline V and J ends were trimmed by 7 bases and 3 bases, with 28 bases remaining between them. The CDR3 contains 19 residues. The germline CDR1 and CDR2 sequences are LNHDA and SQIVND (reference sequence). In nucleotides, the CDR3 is TGTGCCAGTATACCCGGGCCGGGGCAGGGTCGCTCGGATGGAAACACCATATATTTT. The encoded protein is CASIPGPGQGRSDGNTIYF.

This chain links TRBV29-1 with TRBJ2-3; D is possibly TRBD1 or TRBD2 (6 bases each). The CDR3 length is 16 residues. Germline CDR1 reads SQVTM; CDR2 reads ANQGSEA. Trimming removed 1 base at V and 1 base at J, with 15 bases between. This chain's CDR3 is CSVEALAGHRTDTQYF. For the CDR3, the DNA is TGCAGCGTTGAAGCGTTGGCGGGACACCGCACAGATACGCAGTATTTT.

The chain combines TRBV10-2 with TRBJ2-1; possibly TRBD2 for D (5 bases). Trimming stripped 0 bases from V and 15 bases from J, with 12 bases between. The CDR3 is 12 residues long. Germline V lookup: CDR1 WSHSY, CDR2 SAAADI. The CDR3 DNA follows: TGCGCCAGCAGTGAGTCTCGGGAATCACCGTTCTTC. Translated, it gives CASSESRESPFF.

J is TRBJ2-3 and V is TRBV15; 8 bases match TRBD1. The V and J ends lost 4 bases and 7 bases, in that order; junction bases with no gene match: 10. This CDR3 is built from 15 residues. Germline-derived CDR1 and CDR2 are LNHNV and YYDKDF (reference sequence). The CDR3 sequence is CATSNSQGVGNTQYF. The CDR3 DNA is TGTGCCACCAGCAACTCACAGGGGGTGGGAAATACGCAGTATTTT.

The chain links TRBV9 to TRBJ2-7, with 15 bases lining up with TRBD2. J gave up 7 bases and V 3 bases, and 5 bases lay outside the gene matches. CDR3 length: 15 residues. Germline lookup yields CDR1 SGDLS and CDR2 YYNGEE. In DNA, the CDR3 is TGTGCCAGCAGCGCGGGACTAGCGGGAGGAGGTGAGCAGTACTTC. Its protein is CASSAGLAGGGEQYF.

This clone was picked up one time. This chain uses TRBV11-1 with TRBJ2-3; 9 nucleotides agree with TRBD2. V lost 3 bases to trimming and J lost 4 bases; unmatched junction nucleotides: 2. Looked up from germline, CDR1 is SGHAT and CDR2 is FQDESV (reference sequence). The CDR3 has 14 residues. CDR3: CASSLGLASDTQYF. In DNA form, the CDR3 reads TGTGCCAGCAGCTTGGGACTAGCATCAGATACGCAGTATTTT.

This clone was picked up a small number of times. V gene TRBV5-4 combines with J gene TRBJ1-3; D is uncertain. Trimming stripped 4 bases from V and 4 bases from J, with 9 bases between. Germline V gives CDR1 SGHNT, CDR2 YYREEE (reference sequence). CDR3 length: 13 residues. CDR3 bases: TGTGCCAGCAGCGTGATGACAGGAAACACCATATATTTT. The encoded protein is CASSVMTGNTIYF.

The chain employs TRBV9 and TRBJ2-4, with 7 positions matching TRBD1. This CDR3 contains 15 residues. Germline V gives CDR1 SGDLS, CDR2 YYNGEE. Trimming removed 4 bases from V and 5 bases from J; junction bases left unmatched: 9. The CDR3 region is CASSPRQGGENIQYF. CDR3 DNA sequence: TGTGCCAGCAGCCCAAGACAGGGTGGGGAAAACATTCAGTACTTC.

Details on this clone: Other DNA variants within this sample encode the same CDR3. The chain's CDR3 is CASSGRGGTTEAFF. The CDR3 DNA follows: TGTGCCAGCAGTGGACGGGGGGGAACGACTGAAGCTTTCTTT. The chain carries TRBV6-1 and TRBJ1-1; D possibly corresponds to TRBD1 (5 bases). Deletions cut 4 bases from V and 5 bases from J, with 14 bases between. The germline gives CDR1 MNHNS, CDR2 SASEGT. This CDR3 spans 14 amino acids.

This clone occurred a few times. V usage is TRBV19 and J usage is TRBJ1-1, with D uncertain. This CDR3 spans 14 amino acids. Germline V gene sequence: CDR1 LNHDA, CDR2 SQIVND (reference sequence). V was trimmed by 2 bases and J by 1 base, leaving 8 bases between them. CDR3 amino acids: CASSINPGNTEAFF. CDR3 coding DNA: TGTGCCAGTAGTATAAATCCGGGGAACACTGAAGCTTTCTTT.

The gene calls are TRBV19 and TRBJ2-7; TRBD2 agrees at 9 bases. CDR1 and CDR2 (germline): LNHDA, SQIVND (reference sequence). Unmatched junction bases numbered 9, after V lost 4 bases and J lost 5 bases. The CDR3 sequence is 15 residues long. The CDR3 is CASSSGTSFPDEQYF. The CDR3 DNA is TGTGCCAGTAGTAGCGGGACTAGCTTTCCGGACGAGCAGTACTTC.

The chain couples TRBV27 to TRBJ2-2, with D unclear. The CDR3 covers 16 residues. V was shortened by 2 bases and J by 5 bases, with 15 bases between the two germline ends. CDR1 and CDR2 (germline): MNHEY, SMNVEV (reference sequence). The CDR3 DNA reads TGTGCCAGCAGTTTAAAGGCGCTGGGTTGGACCGGGGAGCTGTTTTTT. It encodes CASSLKALGWTGELFF.

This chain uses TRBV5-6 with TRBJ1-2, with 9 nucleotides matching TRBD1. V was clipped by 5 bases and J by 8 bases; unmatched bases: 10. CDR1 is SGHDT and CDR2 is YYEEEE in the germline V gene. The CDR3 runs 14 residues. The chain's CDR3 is CASRETQGARGYTF. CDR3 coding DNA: TGTGCCAGCAGAGAAACACAGGGGGCAAGAGGCTACACCTTC. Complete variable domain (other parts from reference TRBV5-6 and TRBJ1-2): DAGVTQSPTHLIKTRGQQVTLRCSPKSGHDTVSWYQQALGQGPQFIFQYYEEEERQRGNFPDRFSGHQFPNYSSELNVNALLLGDSALYLCASRETQGARGYTFGSGTRLTVV.

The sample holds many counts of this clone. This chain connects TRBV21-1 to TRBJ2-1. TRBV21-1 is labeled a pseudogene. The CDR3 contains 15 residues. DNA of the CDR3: TGTGCCAGCAGCCCCGGGGGTGAGGGGGGCAATGAGCAGTTCTTC. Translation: CASSPGGEGGNEQFF.

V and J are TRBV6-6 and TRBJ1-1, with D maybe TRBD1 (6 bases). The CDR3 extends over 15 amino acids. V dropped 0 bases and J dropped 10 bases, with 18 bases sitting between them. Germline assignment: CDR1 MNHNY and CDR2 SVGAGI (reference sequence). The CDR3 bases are TGTGCCAGCAGTTACTCGGGCAGGGGAGTGGGGGGAGCTTTCTTT. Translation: CASSYSGRGVGGAFF.

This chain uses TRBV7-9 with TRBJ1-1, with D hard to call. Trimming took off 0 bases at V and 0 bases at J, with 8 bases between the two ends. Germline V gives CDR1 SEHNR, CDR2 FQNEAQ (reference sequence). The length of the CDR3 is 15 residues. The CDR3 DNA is TGTGCCAGCAGCTTAGCAGTCGGGGTGAACACTGAAGCTTTCTTT. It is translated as CASSLAVGVNTEAFF.

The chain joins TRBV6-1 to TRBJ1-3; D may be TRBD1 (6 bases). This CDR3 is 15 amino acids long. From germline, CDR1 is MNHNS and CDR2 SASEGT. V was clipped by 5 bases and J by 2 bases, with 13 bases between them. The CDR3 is CASSQQQGTGNTIYF. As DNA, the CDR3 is TGTGCCAGCAGTCAACAACAGGGAACTGGAAACACCATATATTTT.

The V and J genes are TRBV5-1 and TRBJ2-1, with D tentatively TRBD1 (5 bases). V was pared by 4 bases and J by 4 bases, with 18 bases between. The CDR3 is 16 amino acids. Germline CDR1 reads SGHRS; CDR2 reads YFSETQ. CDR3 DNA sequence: TGCGCCAGCAGCCGCTTGGCAGGGCAAGATTACAATGAGCAGTTCTTC. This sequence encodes CASSRLAGQDYNEQFF.

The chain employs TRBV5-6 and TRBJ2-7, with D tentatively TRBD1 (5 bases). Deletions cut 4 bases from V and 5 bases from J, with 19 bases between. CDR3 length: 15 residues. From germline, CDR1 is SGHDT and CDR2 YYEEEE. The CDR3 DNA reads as TGTGCCAGCAGCGCCCAAGCTAGGGGCGCGAACGAGCAGTACTTC. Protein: CASSAQARGANEQYF.